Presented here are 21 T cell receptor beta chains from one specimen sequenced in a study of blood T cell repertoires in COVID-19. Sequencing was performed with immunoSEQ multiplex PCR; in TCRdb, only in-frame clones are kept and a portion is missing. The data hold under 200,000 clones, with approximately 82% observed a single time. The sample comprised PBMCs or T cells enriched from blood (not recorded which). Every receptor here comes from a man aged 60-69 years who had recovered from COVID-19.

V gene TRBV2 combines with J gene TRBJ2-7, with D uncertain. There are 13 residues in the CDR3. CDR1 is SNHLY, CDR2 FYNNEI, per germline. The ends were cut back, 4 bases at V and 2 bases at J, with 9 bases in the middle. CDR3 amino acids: CASSAVLTYEQYF. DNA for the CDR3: TGTGCCAGCAGTGCCGTTCTAACCTACGAGCAGTACTTC.

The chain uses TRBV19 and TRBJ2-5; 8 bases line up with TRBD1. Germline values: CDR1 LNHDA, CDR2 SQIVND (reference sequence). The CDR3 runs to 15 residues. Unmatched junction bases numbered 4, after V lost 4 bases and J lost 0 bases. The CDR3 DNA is TGTGCCAGTAGTAAAGGACAGGGAGACCAAGAGACCCAGTACTTC. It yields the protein CASSKGQGDQETQYF.

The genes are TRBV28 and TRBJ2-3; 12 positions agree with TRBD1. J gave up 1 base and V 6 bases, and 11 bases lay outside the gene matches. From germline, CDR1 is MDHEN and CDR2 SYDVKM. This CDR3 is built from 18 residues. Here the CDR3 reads CASSQVGQGARGTDTQYF. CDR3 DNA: TGTGCCAGCAGCCAAGTGGGACAGGGGGCGCGTGGCACAGATACGCAGTATTTT.

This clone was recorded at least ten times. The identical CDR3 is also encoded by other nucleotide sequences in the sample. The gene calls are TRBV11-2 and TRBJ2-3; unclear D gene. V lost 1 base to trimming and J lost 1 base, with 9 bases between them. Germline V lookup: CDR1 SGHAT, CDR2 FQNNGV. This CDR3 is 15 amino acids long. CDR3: CASSLGPRGTDTQYF. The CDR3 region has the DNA TGTGCCAGCAGCTTAGGGCCCCGGGGCACAGATACGCAGTATTTT.

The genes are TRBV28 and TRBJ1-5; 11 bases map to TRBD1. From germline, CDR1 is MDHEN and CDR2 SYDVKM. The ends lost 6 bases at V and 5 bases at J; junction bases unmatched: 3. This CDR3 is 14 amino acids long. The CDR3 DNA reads TGTGCCAGCAGGAAGGGACAGGGGGATCAGCCCCAGCATTTT. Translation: CASRKGQGDQPQHF.

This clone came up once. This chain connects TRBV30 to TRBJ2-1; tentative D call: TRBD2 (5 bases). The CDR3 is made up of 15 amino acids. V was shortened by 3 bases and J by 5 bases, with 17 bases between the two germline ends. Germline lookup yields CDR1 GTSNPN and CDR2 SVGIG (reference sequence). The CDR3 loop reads CAWRVFWSSDNEQFF. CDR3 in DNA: TGTGCCTGGAGAGTGTTTTGGAGTAGCGACAATGAGCAGTTCTTC. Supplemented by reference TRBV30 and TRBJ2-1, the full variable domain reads SQTIHQWPATLVQPVGSPLSLECTVEGTSNPNLYWYRQAAGRGLQLLFYSVGIGQISSEVPQNLSASRPQDRQFILSSKKLLLSDSGFYLCAWRVFWSSDNEQFFGPGTRLTVL.

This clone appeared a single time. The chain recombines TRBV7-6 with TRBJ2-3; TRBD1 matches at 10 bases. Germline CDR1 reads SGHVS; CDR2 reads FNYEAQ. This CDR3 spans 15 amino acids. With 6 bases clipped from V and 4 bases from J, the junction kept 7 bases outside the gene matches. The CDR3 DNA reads TGTGCCAGCAGTTACCTGACAGGGGGCGCAGATACGCAGTATTTT. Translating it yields CASSYLTGGADTQYF. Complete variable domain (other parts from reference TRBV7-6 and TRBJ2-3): GAGVSQSPRYKVTKRGQDVALRCDPISGHVSLYWYRQALGQGPEFLTYFNYEAQQDKSGLPNDRFSAERPEGSISTLTIQRTEQRDSAMYRCASSYLTGGADTQYFGPGTRLTVL.

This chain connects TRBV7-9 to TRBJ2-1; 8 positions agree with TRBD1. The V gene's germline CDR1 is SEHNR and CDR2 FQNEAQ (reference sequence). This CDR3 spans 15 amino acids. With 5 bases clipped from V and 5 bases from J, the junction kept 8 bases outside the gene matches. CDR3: CASSTDRGRNNEQFF. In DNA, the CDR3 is TGTGCCAGCAGCACAGACAGGGGAAGGAACAATGAGCAGTTCTTC.

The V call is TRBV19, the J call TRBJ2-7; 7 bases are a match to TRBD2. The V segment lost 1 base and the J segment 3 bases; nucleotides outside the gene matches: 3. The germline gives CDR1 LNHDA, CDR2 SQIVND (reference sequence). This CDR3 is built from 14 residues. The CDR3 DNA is TGTGCCAGTAGTATAGCCGGGAGGAGCTACGAGCAGTACTTC. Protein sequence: CASSIAGRSYEQYF.

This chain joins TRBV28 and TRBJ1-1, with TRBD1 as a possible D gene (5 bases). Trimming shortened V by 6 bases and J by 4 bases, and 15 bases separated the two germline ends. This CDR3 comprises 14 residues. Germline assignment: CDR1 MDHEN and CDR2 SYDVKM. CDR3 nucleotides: TGTGCCAGCAGCACATTGGCAGGGCTCACTGAAGCTTTCTTT. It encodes CASSTLAGLTEAFF.

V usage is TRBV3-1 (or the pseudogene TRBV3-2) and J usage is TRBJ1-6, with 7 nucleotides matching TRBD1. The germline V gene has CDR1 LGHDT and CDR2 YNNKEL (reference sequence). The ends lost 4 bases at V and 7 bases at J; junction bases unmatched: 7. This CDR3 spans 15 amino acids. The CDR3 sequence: CASSPALQGNSPLHF. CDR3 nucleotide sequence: TGTGCCAGCAGCCCAGCCTTACAGGGGAATTCACCCCTCCACTTT.

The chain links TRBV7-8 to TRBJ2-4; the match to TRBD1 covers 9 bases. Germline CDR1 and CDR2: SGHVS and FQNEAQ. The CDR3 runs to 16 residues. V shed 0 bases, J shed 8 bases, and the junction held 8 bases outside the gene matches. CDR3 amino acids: CASSLAPGTGIDIQYF. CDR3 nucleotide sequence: TGTGCCAGCAGCTTAGCCCCCGGGACAGGGATAGACATTCAGTACTTC.

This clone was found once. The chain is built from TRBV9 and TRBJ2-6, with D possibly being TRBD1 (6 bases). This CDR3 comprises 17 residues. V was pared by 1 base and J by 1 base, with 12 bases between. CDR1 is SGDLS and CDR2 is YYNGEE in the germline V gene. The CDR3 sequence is CASSVTLTGSGANVLTF. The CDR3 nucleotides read TGTGCCAGCAGCGTAACACTCACAGGGTCTGGGGCCAACGTCCTGACTTTC.

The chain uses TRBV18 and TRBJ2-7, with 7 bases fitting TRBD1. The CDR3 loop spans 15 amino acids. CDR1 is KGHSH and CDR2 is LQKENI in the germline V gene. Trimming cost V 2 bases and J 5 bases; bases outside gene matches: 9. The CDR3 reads CASSPLKGAIDEQYF. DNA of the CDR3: TGTGCCAGCTCACCATTAAAGGGGGCGATCGACGAGCAGTACTTC.

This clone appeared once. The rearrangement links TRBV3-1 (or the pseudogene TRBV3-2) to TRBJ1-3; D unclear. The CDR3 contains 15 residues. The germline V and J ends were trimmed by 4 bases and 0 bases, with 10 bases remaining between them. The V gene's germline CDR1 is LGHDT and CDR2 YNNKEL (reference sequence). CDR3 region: CASSPQTISGNTIYF. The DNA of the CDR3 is TGTGCCAGCAGCCCCCAGACAATCTCTGGAAACACCATATATTTT.

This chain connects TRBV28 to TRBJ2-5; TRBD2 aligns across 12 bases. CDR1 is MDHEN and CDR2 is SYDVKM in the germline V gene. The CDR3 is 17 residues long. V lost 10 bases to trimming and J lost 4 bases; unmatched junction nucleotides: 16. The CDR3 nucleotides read TGTGCCAACGACCTAGCGGGAGGGCCTTTGGTGGGAGAGACCCAGTACTTC. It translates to CANDLAGGPLVGETQYF.

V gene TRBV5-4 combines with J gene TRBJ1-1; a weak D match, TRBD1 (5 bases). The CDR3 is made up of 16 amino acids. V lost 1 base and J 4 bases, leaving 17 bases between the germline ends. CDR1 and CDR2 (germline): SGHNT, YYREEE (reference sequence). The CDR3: CASSLRSPGRVTEAFF. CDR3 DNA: TGTGCCAGCAGCTTGAGATCGCCAGGGCGAGTCACTGAAGCTTTCTTT.

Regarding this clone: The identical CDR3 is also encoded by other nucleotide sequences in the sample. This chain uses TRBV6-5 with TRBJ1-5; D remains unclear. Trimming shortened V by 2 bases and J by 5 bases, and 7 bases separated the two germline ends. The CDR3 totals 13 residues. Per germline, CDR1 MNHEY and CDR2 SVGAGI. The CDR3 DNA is TGTGCCAGCAGTTACGGCAGATATCAGCCCCAGCATTTT. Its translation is CASSYGRYQPQHF.

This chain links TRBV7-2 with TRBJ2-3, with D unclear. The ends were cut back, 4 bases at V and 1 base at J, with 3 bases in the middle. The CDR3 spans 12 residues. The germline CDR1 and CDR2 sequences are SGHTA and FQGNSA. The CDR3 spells CASSSGTDTQYF. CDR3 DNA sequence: TGTGCCAGCAGCTCCGGCACAGATACGCAGTATTTT.

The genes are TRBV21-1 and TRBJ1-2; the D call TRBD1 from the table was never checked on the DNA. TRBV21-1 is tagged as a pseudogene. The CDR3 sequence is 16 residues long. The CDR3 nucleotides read TGTGCCAGCAGACCACCGGACAGGGTTCAGAACTATGGCTACACCTTC. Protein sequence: CASRPPDRVQNYGYTF.

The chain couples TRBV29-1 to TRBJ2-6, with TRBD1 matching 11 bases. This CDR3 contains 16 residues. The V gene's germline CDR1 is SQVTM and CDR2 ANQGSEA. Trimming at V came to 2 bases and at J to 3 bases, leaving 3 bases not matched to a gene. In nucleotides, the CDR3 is TGCAGCGTTGAAAGGGACAGGGGGATTGGGGCCAACGTCCTGACTTTC. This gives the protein CSVERDRGIGANVLTF. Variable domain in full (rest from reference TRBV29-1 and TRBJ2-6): SAVISQKPSRDICQRGTSLTIQCQVDSQVTMMFWYRQQPGQSLTLIATANQGSEATYESGFVIDKFPISRPNLTFSTLTVSNMSPEDSSIYLCSVERDRGIGANVLTFGAGSRLTVL.